Given below is one T cell receptor (beta chain) in context. Its antigen remains unidentified. Measured with immunoSEQ multiplex PCR; TCRdb has only the in-frame clones, and not every one. This table holds 150,000 to 250,000 clones, under 95% found once. This CDR3 region has 18 residues. Between the trimmed V and J ends, which lost 0 bases and 0 bases, there was a span of 18 bases. The germline gives CDR1 SGHRS, CDR2 YFSETQ. The entry originates in a study of T cell responses to AZD1222 COVID-19 vaccine. General study points: Repertoires were obtained only post-peak T cell response. Females made up more of the donors, who were largely white British, and clonal diversity may have come out too low. The reported proportion of spike-specific TCRs targeting unmutated variant regions was nearly half.

The clonotype originates from an adult who received the AZD1222 COVID-19 vaccine. This sample comprised peripheral blood, obtained 28 days after the second AZD1222 dose. The J gene is TRBJ1-2, the V gene TRBV5-1, with D uncertain. The CDR3: CASSLALSPTPANYGYTF. The CDR3 DNA sequence: TGCGCCAGCAGCTTGGCCCTTTCACCCACCCCAGCTAACTATGGCTACACCTTC.